Each of the 26 T cell receptor beta chains below was sequenced from the same sample in a study of regulatory T cells in long-lasting Graves disease (dated by TCRdb to about 2021). This specimen's time point label, per the study, means: persistent/refractory GD, antithyroid drugs over 5 years with positive TRAb. For both TCR sequencing and RNA sequencing, RNA was extracted from PBMCs using TRIzol. Libraries were constructed by multiplex PCR. For sequencing, an Illumina HiSeq 4000 was employed. CDR3 regions were amplified by Arm-PCR with iRepertoire HTBI primers to construct TCR beta libraries. TCRdb passed the public sequencing reads through fastp at Q25 and MiXCR, retaining productive beta sequences. Identical CDR3 proteins give one entry, which carries the most common genes and DNA. This sample holds fewer than 450,000 distinct CDR3 sequences; about a fifth were observed only once. The ten most abundant clones make up less than 25% of the sample.

The specimen was peripheral blood mononuclear cells (PBMCs), collected when the disease was refractory, from a patient treated with antithyroid drugs. The source is a female donor with Graves disease.

Many counts were recorded for this clonotype. The rearrangement joins TRBV20-1 to TRBJ2-2; TRBD1 agrees at 7 bases. Trimming took 3 bases from V and 6 from J; bases not matched to a gene: 7. Per the germline V gene, CDR1 is DFQATT and CDR2 is SNEGSKA (reference sequence). The length of the CDR3 is 14 residues. The CDR3 region is CSARADRDAGELFF. The CDR3 DNA sequence: TGCAGTGCTAGGGCTGACAGGGATGCCGGGGAGCTGTTTTTT.

The chain links TRBV18 to TRBJ2-3; no clear D gene. The germline V gene has CDR1 KGHSH and CDR2 LQKENI. Trimming shortened V by 2 bases and J by 1 base, and 7 bases separated the two germline ends. The CDR3 loop spans 14 amino acids. Here the CDR3 DNA reads TGTGCCAGCTCACCAAGCTTCGGCACAGATACGCAGTATTTT. Translating it yields CASSPSFGTDTQYF.

This clonotype has more than one count but fewer than ten. The chain is built from TRBV6-1 and TRBJ1-5; 8 positions match TRBD1. The length of the CDR3 is 11 residues. V lost 10 bases to trimming and J lost 7 bases; unmatched junction nucleotides: 3. The germline gives CDR1 MNHNS, CDR2 SASEGT. The CDR3: CATQGGQPQHF. The CDR3 region has the DNA TGTGCCACACAGGGGGGGCAGCCCCAGCATTTT.

The chain combines TRBV24-1 with TRBJ1-5, with unresolved D. Germline CDR1 reads KGHDR; CDR2 reads SFDVKD. The CDR3 is 15 amino acids. V was pared by 9 bases and J by 4 bases, with 18 bases between. DNA for the CDR3: TGTGCCACCGGTGGGTCGGGCTTAGGGAATCAGCCCCAGCATTTT. This sequence encodes CATGGSGLGNQPQHF.

The rearrangement links TRBV18 to TRBJ2-5, with D possibly being TRBD2 (5 bases). Germline values: CDR1 KGHSH, CDR2 LQKENI. This CDR3 has 15 amino acids. Trimming took off 4 bases at V and 5 bases at J, with 17 bases between the two ends. The CDR3 DNA reads TGTGCCAGCTCACAGGTCAACGGGGTCGGGGAGACCCAGTACTTC. It encodes CASSQVNGVGETQYF.

The chain is built from TRBV7-3 and TRBJ1-1; TRBD1 is a possible D gene (6 bases). Germline V lookup: CDR1 SGHTA, CDR2 FQGTGA. This CDR3 is built from 12 residues. Between the trimmed V and J ends, which lost 3 bases and 11 bases, there was a span of 13 bases. This CDR3 reads CASSLSGGRAFF. CDR3 DNA sequence: TGTGCCAGCAGCTTGTCGGGGGGCCGCGCTTTCTTT.

A few counts support this clonotype. This chain connects TRBV30 to TRBJ2-2, with D tentatively TRBD2 (5 bases). This CDR3 contains 14 residues. Looked up from germline, CDR1 is GTSNPN and CDR2 is SVGIG (reference sequence). In nucleotides, the CDR3 is TGTGCAGGAGGTTGGGTAGCAAACCCCGGGGAGCTGTTTTTT. Translating gives CAGGWVANPGELFF. Full variable domain (outside the CDR3, taken from reference TRBV30 and TRBJ2-2): SQTIHQWPATLVQPVGSPLSLECTVEGTSNPNLYWYRQAAGRGLQLLFYSVGIGQISSEVPQNLSASRPQDRQFILSSKKLLLSDSGFYLCAGGWVANPGELFFGEGSRLTVL.

In this sample, this clonotype turned up a few times. The rearrangement links TRBV28 to TRBJ2-7; 9 nucleotides match TRBD1. The CDR3 has 15 amino acids. V was clipped by 6 bases and J by 6 bases; unmatched bases: 12. From germline, CDR1 is MDHEN and CDR2 SYDVKM. CDR3 DNA sequence: TGTGCCAGCAGCCTCCTTGCCCGGGACAGGGTCGAGCAGTACTTC. This encodes CASSLLARDRVEQYF.

The chain has TRBV7-2 and TRBJ1-1; D unresolved. V lost 3 bases to trimming and J lost 2 bases, with 10 bases between them. Looked up from germline, CDR1 is SGHTA and CDR2 is FQGNSA. The length of the CDR3 is 14 residues. CDR3 sequence: CASSFRQINTEAFF. The DNA of the CDR3 is TGTGCCAGCAGCTTCCGCCAGATCAACACTGAAGCTTTCTTT.

J is TRBJ2-1 and V is TRBV28; TRBD2 is a possible D gene (6 bases). In germline, CDR1 is MDHEN, CDR2 SYDVKM. Trimming removed 6 bases from V and 8 bases from J, with 14 bases in between. The CDR3 extends over 13 amino acids. CDR3 coding DNA: TGTGCCAGCAGCCTCAGGAGGGTACATGAGCAGTTCTTC. It translates to CASSLRRVHEQFF. Based on the CDR3 plus reference TRBV28 and TRBJ2-1, the full variable domain is DVKVTQSSRYLVKRTGEKVFLECVQDMDHENMFWYRQDPGLGLRLIYFSYDVKMKEKGDIPEGYSVSREKKERFSLILESASTNQTSMYLCASSLRRVHEQFFGPGTRLTVL.

In regard to this clonotype: This may be a read error: a much more frequent sequence differs by one nucleotide. The conserved phenylalanine or tryptophan normally closing the CDR3 is absent here, so this likely arose from a read error. The chain carries TRBV2 and TRBJ1-2; D remains unclear. This CDR3 is 10 amino acids long. Trimming stripped 8 bases from V and 7 bases from J, with 8 bases between. From germline, CDR1 is SNHLY and CDR2 FYNNEI. This chain's CDR3 is CASLFGGYTL. The CDR3 DNA reads as TGTGCCAGCCTGTTTGGTGGCTACACCCTC.

Many counts were recorded for this clonotype. The chain is built from TRBV15 and TRBJ1-1; TRBD1 agrees at 10 bases. The CDR3 consists of 16 residues. Per germline, CDR1 LNHNV and CDR2 YYDKDF (reference sequence). The V gene end was trimmed by 1 base and the J gene end by 3 bases; junction bases not matched to a gene: 5. The CDR3 DNA reads TGTGCCACCAGCAGAGGAGACAGGGGGCTTGACACTGAAGCTTTCTTT. Its translation: CATSRGDRGLDTEAFF.

This clonotype came up many times. This chain uses TRBV2 with TRBJ2-7, with unresolved D. The V and J ends lost 2 bases and 0 bases respectively, with 8 bases between them. Germline CDR1 and CDR2: SNHLY and FYNNEI. This CDR3 is 14 amino acids long. The CDR3 nucleotides are TGTGCCAGCAGTGAACGGGTCTACTCCTACGAGCAGTACTTC. It specifies CASSERVYSYEQYF.

This chain joins TRBV27 and TRBJ1-1; TRBD1 agrees at 7 bases. CDR1 is MNHEY and CDR2 is SMNVEV in the germline V gene (reference sequence). This CDR3 has 13 amino acids. V dropped 6 bases and J dropped 5; count of bases not matched to a gene: 6. CDR3 nucleotides: TGTGCCAGCAGCGGGAGGGGGCGGACTGAAGCTTTCTTT. Protein sequence: CASSGRGRTEAFF.

This sequence joins TRBV15 and TRBJ2-7, with TRBD2 matching over 7 bases. The CDR3 loop spans 15 amino acids. V shed 4 bases and J 6 bases; nucleotides not matched to a gene: 12. Germline lookup yields CDR1 LNHNV and CDR2 YYDKDF (reference sequence). The CDR3 DNA follows: TGTGCCACCAGCATAGATGGGGGGGGGAAACGCGAGCAGTACTTC. Residues: CATSIDGGGKREQYF.

This clonotype turned up a few times. This sequence joins TRBV9 and TRBJ1-2; possibly TRBD1 for D (5 bases). Germline V gene sequence: CDR1 SGDLS, CDR2 YYNGEE. Trimming removed 3 bases from V and 6 bases from J, with 18 bases in between. This CDR3 region has 15 residues. CDR3 nucleotide sequence: TGTGCCAGCAGCGAGTGGCCCGCGGGGGGGGATGGCTACACCTTC. It specifies CASSEWPAGGDGYTF.

Ten or more counts support this clonotype. The chain carries TRBV2 and TRBJ1-5; D is undetermined. This CDR3 spans 18 amino acids. V lost 1 base and J lost 0, with 16 bases in between. CDR1 and CDR2 (germline): SNHLY, FYNNEI. The CDR3 DNA follows: TGTGCCAGCAGTGAAGAAACCCCAGCTTCGTATAGCAATCAGCCCCAGCATTTT. As protein: CASSEETPASYSNQPQHF. The full variable domain, its missing parts supplied by reference TRBV2 and TRBJ1-5, is EPEVTQTPSHQVTQMGQEVILRCVPISNHLYFYWYRQILGQKVEFLVSFYNNEISEKSEIFDDQFSVERPDGSNFTLKIRSTKLEDSAMYFCASSEETPASYSNQPQHFGDGTRLSIL.

In this sample, this clonotype turned up a few times. The rearrangement joins TRBV6-5 to TRBJ1-6, with D possibly TRBD1 on 5 matching bases. The CDR3 sequence is 13 residues long. In germline, CDR1 is MNHEY, CDR2 SVGAGI. V was cut by 6 bases and J by 8 bases, with 11 bases left in between. This chain's CDR3 is CASRSSTDSPLHF. The CDR3, as DNA: TGTGCCAGCAGATCCTCGACAGATTCACCCCTCCACTTT.

This clonotype has at least ten counts. The chain uses TRBV28 and TRBJ2-7; possible D gene TRBD2, 5 bases. The CDR3 runs to 12 residues. V lost 8 bases, J lost 6 bases, and 14 bases lay in between. Germline CDR1 reads MDHEN; CDR2 reads SYDVKM. Written as DNA, the CDR3 is TGTGCCAGCTCCCGGGGTCTTACCGAGCAGTACTTC. Its translation is CASSRGLTEQYF. Together with reference TRBV28 and TRBJ2-7, the CDR3 gives the full variable domain: DVKVTQSSRYLVKRTGEKVFLECVQDMDHENMFWYRQDPGLGLRLIYFSYDVKMKEKGDIPEGYSVSREKKERFSLILESASTNQTSMYLCASSRGLTEQYFGPGTRLTVT.

This clonotype occurred many times. This chain uses TRBV12-3 or TRBV12-4 with TRBJ1-5, with D perhaps matching TRBD1 (6 bases). The V end lost 5 bases, the J end lost 10 bases, and 18 bases lay between the germline ends. The CDR3 contains 14 residues. For the CDR3, the DNA is TGTGCCAGCAGTCCGACAGGTTCTCAAGGTCCCCAGCATTTT. Translated: CASSPTGSQGPQHF.

The rearrangement uses TRBV11-2 and TRBJ1-2, with a possible D match to TRBD1 (6 bases). Germline loops: CDR1 SGHAT, CDR2 FQNNGV. CDR3 size: 16 residues. V was cut by 1 base and J by 8 bases, with 20 bases left in between. The CDR3 DNA reads TGTGCCAGCAGCTTAGGGTCCGGGACATCAATCCAGGGCTACACCTTC. It codes for CASSLGSGTSIQGYTF.

This clonotype was seen ten or more times. CDR3 loop: CASSRFLAGGLDGYTF. CDR3 coding DNA: TGTGCCAGCAGTCGCTTTTTGGCAGGGGGTTTGGATGGCTACACCTTC. The rearrangement uses TRBV12-3 or TRBV12-4 and TRBJ1-2, with 7 bases fitting TRBD1. Unmatched junction bases numbered 15, after V lost 5 bases and J lost 6 bases. This CDR3 has 16 residues.

This clonotype was detected many times. The genes are TRBV2 and TRBJ1-1; TRBD1 aligns across 7 bases. V was pared by 8 bases and J by 7 bases, with 4 bases of the junction left unmatched. The CDR3 is 11 residues long. CDR1 is SNHLY and CDR2 is FYNNEI in the germline V gene. The CDR3 DNA reads TGTGCCAGCGGACAGGCCGGTGAAGCTTTCTTT. This encodes CASGQAGEAFF.

The table lists this clonotype with many counts. The rearrangement uses TRBV13 and TRBJ1-4; D uncertain. The CDR3 totals 16 residues. Trimming removed 0 bases at V and 4 bases at J, with 12 bases between. The germline CDR1 and CDR2 sequences are PRHDT and FYEKMQ (reference sequence). CDR3 loop: CASSLGHPSDNEKLFF. The CDR3 DNA reads as TGTGCCAGCAGCTTAGGACATCCATCTGATAATGAAAAACTGTTTTTT.

This clonotype was counted many times. This chain joins TRBV9 and TRBJ2-7, with D perhaps matching TRBD2 (6 bases). This CDR3 is 14 amino acids long. Germline V gives CDR1 SGDLS, CDR2 YYNGEE. Trimming removed 0 bases from V and 6 bases from J, with 13 bases in between. This CDR3 is CASSVDGASAEQYF. The CDR3 DNA follows: TGTGCCAGCAGCGTAGATGGGGCTAGCGCCGAGCAGTACTTC.

There are many counts of this clonotype. V is TRBV7-3 and J is TRBJ2-7; 7 nucleotides line up with TRBD2. The length of the CDR3 is 14 residues. Germline V gene sequence: CDR1 SGHTA, CDR2 FQGTGA. V was clipped by 2 bases and J by 5 bases; unmatched bases: 6. The CDR3 loop reads CASSLGGGRDEQYF. CDR3 coding DNA: TGTGCCAGCAGCTTAGGAGGCGGGAGAGACGAGCAGTACTTC.